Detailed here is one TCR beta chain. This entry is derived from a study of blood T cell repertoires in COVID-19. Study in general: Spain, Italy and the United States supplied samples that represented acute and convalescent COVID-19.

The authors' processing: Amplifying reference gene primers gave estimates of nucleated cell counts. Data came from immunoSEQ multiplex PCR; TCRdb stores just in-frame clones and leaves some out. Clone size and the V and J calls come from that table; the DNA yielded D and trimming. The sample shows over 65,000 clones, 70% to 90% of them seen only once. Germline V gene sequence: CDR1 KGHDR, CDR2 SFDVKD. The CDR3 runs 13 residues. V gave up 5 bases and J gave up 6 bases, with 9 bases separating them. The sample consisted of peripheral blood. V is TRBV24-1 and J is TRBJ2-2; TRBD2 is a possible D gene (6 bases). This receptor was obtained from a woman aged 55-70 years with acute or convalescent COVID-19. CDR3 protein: CATSVGGPGELFF. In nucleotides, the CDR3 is TGTGCCACCAGTGTTGGAGGGCCCGGGGAGCTGTTTTTT.